This passage covers 8 T cell receptor beta chains from one sample sequenced in a study of blood T cell repertoires in COVID-19. Clones were sequenced by immunoSEQ multiplex PCR, and TCRdb holds only the in-frame ones, with some missing. The data hold around 97,000 clones, with 84% observed a single time. The material sequenced was peripheral blood. The receptor set was obtained from a human donor in a cohort sampled during active or convalescent COVID-19.

This clone showed up just once. The chain employs TRBV5-6 and TRBJ2-1; a weak D match, TRBD2 (5 bases). Trimming left V 3 bases short and J 7 bases short, with 17 bases between. This CDR3 has 15 amino acids. The germline CDR1 and CDR2 sequences are SGHDT and YYEEEE. CDR3 bases: TGTGCCAGCAGCTATCGGTACGGGATCGTGAATGAGCAGTTCTTC. Translating gives CASSYRYGIVNEQFF.

This chain links TRBV29-1 with TRBJ2-1; TRBD1 is a possible D gene (6 bases). The ends were cut back, 1 base at V and 2 bases at J, with 12 bases in the middle. CDR3 length: 15 residues. From germline, CDR1 is SQVTM and CDR2 ANQGSEA. As DNA, the CDR3 is TGCAGCGTTGAAGGCCCCGGGACAACCTACAATGAGCAGTTCTTC. As protein: CSVEGPGTTYNEQFF.

The chain carries TRBV2 and TRBJ1-1; D is unclear. V lost 6 bases and J lost 5, with 13 bases in between. Per the germline V gene, CDR1 is SNHLY and CDR2 is FYNNEI. This CDR3 spans 13 amino acids. The CDR3 sequence: CASSLGGVTEAFF. For the CDR3, the DNA is TGTGCCAGCAGCCTGGGTGGAGTGACTGAAGCTTTCTTT.

The chain employs TRBV13 and TRBJ1-1; no clear D gene. This CDR3 region has 11 residues. Per germline, CDR1 PRHDT and CDR2 FYEKMQ (reference sequence). The ends were cut back, 2 bases at V and 6 bases at J, with 4 bases in the middle. The CDR3 loop is CASSLSAEAFF. In DNA, the CDR3 is TGTGCCAGCAGCTTAAGCGCTGAAGCTTTCTTT. Using reference TRBV13 and TRBJ1-1 for the parts outside the CDR3, the full variable domain is AAGVIQSPRHLIKEKRETATLKCYPIPRHDTVYWYQQGPGQDPQFLISFYEKMQSDKGSIPDRFSAQQFSDYHSELNMSSLELGDSALYFCASSLSAEAFFGQGTRLTVV.

This chain links TRBV11-2 with TRBJ2-7; 11 nucleotides agree with TRBD2. The CDR3 runs to 15 residues. Germline assignment: CDR1 SGHAT and CDR2 FQNNGV. V dropped 5 bases and J dropped 6; count of bases not matched to a gene: 9. CDR3 region: CASSPSLAGGREQYF. In nucleotides, the CDR3 is TGTGCCAGCAGCCCCAGTCTAGCGGGGGGACGCGAGCAGTACTTC.

The V and J genes are TRBV6-5 and TRBJ1-3; unclear D gene. Trimming removed 8 bases at V and 0 bases at J, with 14 bases between. CDR1 and CDR2 (germline): MNHEY, SVGAGI. This CDR3 region has 15 residues. CDR3 in amino acids: CASRDTAGSGNTIYF. The CDR3, as DNA: TGTGCCAGCCGAGATACGGCGGGCTCTGGAAACACCATATATTTT.

The V and J genes are TRBV5-4 and TRBJ2-3; D call uncertain. V dropped 1 base and J dropped 0 bases, with 6 bases sitting between them. The V gene's germline CDR1 is SGHNT and CDR2 YYREEE (reference sequence). The CDR3 totals 14 residues. The chain's CDR3 is CASSLTRSTDTQYF. CDR3 nucleotides: TGTGCCAGCAGCTTGACTCGTAGCACAGATACGCAGTATTTT.

The V call is TRBV2, the J call TRBJ1-4; unclear D gene. There are 14 residues in the CDR3. The V end lost 2 bases, the J end lost 9 bases, and 13 bases lay between the germline ends. Germline V gene lookup returns CDR1 SNHLY and CDR2 FYNNEI. CDR3 in DNA: TGTGCCAGCAGTGAACCACAAACCCAACAAAAACTGTTTTTT. Protein product: CASSEPQTQQKLFF.